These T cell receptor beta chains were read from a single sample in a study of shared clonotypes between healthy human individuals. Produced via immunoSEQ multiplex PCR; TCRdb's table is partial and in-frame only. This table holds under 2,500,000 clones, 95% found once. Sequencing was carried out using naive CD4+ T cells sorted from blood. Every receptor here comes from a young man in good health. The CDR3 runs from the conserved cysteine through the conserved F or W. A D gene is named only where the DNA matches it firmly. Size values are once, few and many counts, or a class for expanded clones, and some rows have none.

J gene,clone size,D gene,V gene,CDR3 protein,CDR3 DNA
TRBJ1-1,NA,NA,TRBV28,CASKQGKTEAFF,TGTGCCAGTAAACAGGGTAAAACTGAAGCTTTCTTT
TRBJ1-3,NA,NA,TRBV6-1,CASSRVDTIYF,TGTGCCAGCAGTCGGGTAGACACCATATATTTT
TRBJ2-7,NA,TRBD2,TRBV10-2,CASSEPGLAGVGGEQYF,TGCGCCAGCAGTGAGCCGGGACTAGCGGGAGTAGGAGGCGAGCAGTACTTC
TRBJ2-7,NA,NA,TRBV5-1,CASSLGGLGFGNEQYF,TGCGCCAGCAGCTTGGGGGGCCTCGGGTTTGGGAACGAGCAGTACTTC
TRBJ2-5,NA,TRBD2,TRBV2,CASSERLAGVETQYF,TGTGCCAGCAGTGAAAGGCTAGCGGGAGTAGAGACCCAGTACTTC
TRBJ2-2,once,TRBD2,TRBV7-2,CASSLSGPNTGELFF,TGTGCCAGCAGTCTTAGCGGGCCGAACACCGGGGAGCTGTTTTTT
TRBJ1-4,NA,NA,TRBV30,CAWREQGRSDYEKLFF,TGTGCCTGGAGAGAACAGGGTCGCTCGGATTATGAAAAACTGTTTTTT
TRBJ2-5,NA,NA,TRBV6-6,CASSPSTETQYF,TGTGCCAGCAGTCCATCGACTGAGACCCAGTACTTC
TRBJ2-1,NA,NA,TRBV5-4,CASSLAKVEEQFF,TGTGCCAGCAGCTTGGCCAAGGTAGAGGAGCAGTTCTTC
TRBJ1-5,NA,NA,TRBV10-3,CAIRQDGINQPQHF,TGTGCCATCAGACAGGACGGAATCAATCAGCCCCAGCATTTT
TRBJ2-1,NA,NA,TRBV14,CASSQGQGHEQFF,TGTGCCAGCAGCCAGGGGCAGGGCCATGAGCAGTTCTTC
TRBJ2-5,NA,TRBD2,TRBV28,CASRVAGDQETQYF,TGTGCCAGCAGGGTAGCGGGGGACCAAGAGACCCAGTACTTC
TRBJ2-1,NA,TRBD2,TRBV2,CASSAGQRGYNEQFF,TGTGCCAGCAGTGCGGGGCAGCGGGGCTACAATGAGCAGTTCTTC
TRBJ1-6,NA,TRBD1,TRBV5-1,CASSPGQPGPPLHF,TGCGCCAGCAGCCCGGGACAGCCTGGACCACCCCTCCACTTT
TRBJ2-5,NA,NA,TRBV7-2,CASSSGLIETQYF,TGTGCCAGCAGCTCGGGACTTATAGAGACCCAGTACTTC
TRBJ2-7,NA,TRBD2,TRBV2,CASRATSGGFDEQYF,TGTGCCAGCAGGGCGACTAGCGGGGGGTTCGACGAGCAGTACTTC
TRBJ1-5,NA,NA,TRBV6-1,CASTEQENNQPQHF,TGTGCCAGCACTGAACAGGAGAACAATCAGCCCCAGCATTTT
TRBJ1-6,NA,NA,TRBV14,CASSWGARTNSPLHF,TGTGCCAGCAGCTGGGGGGCAAGAACCAATTCACCCCTCCACTTT
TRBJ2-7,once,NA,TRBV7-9,CASSPTDASAEQQYF,TGTGCCAGCAGCCCAACGGACGCATCGGCAGAACAGCAGTACTTC
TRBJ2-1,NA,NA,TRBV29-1,CSPGPVPSNEQFF,TGCAGCCCGGGTCCGGTCCCATCCAATGAGCAGTTCTTC
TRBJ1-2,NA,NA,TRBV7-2,CASSRGQGIGYGYTF,TGTGCCAGCAGCCGAGGGCAGGGAATAGGCTATGGCTACACCTTC
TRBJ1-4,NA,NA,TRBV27,CASSSQGEKLFF,TGTGCCAGCAGTTCCCAGGGTGAAAAACTGTTTTTT
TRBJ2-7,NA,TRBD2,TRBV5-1,CASSPLSSGSTYEQYF,TGCGCCAGCAGCCCCCTCAGTAGCGGGAGTACCTACGAGCAGTACTTC
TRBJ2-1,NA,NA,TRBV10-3,CAIMGSRGNEQFF,TGTGCCATCATGGGGAGTAGGGGCAATGAGCAGTTCTTC
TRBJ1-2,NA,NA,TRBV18,CASSPPIHSNYGYTF,TGTGCCAGCTCACCACCCATACACAGTAACTATGGCTACACCTTC
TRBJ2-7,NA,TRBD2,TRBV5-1,CARAHGGSSYEQYF,TGCGCCCGGGCTCATGGCGGGAGCTCCTACGAGCAGTACTTC
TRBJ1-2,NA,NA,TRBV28,CACGVTPFGYTF,TGTGCCTGCGGTGTGACCCCTTTTGGCTACACCTTC
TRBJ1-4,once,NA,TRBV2,CASRPPDSDNEKLFF,TGTGCCAGCAGGCCTCCTGACAGCGACAATGAAAAACTGTTTTTT